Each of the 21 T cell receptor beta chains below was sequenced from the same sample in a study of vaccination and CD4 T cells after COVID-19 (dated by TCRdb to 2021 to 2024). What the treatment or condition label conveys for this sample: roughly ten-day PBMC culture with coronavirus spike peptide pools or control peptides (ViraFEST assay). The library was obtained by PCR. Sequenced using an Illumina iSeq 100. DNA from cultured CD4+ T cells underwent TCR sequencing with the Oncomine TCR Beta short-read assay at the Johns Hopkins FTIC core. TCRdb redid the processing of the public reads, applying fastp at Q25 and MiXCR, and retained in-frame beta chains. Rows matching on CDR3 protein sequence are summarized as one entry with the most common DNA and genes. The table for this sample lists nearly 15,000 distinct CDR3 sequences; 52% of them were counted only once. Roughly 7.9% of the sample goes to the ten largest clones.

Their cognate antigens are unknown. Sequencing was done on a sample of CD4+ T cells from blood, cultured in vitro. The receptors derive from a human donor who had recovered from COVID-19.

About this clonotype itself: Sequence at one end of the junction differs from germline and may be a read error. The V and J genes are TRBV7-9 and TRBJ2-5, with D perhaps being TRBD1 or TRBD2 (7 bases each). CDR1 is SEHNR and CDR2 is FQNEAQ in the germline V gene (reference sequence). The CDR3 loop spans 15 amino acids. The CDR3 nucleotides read TGCGCCAGCAGCCAAATCAGGGGGGGAAAAGAGACCCAGTACTTC. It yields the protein CASSQIRGGKETQYF.

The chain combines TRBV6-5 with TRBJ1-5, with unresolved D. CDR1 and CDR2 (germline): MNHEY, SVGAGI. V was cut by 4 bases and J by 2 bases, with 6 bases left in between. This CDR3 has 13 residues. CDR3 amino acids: CASSSFGNQPQHF. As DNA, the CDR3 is TGTGCCAGCAGTTCTTTTGGCAATCAGCCCCAGCATTTT.

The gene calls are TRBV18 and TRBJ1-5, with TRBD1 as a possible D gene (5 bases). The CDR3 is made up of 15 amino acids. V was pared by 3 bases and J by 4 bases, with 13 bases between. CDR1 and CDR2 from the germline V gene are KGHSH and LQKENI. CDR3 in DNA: TGTGCCAGCTCACCCACGCCGGGACGAAATCAGCCCCAGCATTTT. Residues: CASSPTPGRNQPQHF.

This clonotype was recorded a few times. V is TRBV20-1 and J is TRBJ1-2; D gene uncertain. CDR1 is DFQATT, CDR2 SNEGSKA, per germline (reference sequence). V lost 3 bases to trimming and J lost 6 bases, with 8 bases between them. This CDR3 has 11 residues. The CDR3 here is CSASPGDGYTF. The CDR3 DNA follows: TGCAGTGCTAGCCCCGGGGATGGCTACACCTTC.

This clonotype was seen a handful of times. CDR3 DNA sequence: TGTGCCAGCAGCTTAGTCCCACCCAGGCCCCGACAGCCCCAGCATTTT. Protein: CASSLVPPRPRQPQHF. This chain connects TRBV7-9 to TRBJ1-5; no clear D. The CDR3 is 16 residues long. V dropped 1 base and J dropped 7 bases, with 17 bases sitting between them. Germline V lookup: CDR1 SEHNR, CDR2 FQNEAQ (reference sequence).

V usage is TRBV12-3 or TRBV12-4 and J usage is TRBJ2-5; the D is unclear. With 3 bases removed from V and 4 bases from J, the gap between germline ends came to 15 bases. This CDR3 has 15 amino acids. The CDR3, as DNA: TGTGCCAGCAGTTTGCAAGGTGGGGTGTCAGAGACCCAGTACTTC. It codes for CASSLQGGVSETQYF.

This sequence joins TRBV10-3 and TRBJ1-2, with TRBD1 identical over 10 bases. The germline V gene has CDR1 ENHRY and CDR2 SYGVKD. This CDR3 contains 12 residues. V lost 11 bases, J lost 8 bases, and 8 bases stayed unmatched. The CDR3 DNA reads TGTGCCTTCCGGGACAGGGGCTTCGGCTACACCTTC. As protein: CAFRDRGFGYTF.

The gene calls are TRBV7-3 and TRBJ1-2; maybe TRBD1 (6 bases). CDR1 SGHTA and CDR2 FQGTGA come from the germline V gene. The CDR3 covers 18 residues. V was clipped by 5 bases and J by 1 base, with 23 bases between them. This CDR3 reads CASSPSPGTNKINYGYTF. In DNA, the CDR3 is TGTGCCAGCAGCCCGTCCCCCGGGACAAACAAGATTAACTATGGCTACACCTTC.

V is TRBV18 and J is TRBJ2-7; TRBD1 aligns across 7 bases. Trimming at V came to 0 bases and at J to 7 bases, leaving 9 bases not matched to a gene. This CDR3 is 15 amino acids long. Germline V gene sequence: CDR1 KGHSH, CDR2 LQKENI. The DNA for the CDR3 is TGTGCCAGCTCACCACCCACAGGGGCGGGCGCAGAGCAGTACTTC. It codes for CASSPPTGAGAEQYF.

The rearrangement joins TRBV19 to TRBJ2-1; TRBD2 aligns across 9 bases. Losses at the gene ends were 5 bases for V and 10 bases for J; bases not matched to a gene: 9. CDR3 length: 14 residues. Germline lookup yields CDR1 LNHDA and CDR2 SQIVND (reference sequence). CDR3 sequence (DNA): TGTGCCAGTAGTGTCTCTCTAAGCGGGGGGGAGCAGTTCTTC. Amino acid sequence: CASSVSLSGGEQFF.

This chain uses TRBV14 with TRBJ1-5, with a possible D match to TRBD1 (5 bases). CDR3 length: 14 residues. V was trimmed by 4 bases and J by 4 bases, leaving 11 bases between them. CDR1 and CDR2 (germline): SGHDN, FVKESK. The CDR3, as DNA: TGTGCCAGCAGCCTTGGGACGGCGAATCAGCCCCAGCATTTT. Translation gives CASSLGTANQPQHF.

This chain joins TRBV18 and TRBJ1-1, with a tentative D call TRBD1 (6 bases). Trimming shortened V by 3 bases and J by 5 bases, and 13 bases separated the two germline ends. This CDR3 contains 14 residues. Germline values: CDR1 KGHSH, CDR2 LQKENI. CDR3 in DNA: TGTGCCAGCTCACCCAACAGGGACGGGACTGAAGCTTTCTTT. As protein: CASSPNRDGTEAFF.

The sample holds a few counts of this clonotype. In DNA form, the CDR3 reads TGTGCCACCAGCAGAGATCCCGAGAATCAGCCCCAGCATTTT. Amino acids: CATSRDPENQPQHF. The rearrangement links TRBV15 to TRBJ1-5; D is undetermined. Trimming took off 0 bases at V and 4 bases at J, with 7 bases between the two ends. The CDR3 has 14 residues. CDR1 is LNHNV, CDR2 YYDKDF, per germline (reference sequence).

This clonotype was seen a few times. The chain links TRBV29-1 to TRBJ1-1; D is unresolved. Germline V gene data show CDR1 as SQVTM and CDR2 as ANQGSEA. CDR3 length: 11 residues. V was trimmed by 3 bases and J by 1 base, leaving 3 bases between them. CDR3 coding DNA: TGCAGCGTTGATGGGAACACTGAAGCTTTCTTT. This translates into CSVDGNTEAFF.

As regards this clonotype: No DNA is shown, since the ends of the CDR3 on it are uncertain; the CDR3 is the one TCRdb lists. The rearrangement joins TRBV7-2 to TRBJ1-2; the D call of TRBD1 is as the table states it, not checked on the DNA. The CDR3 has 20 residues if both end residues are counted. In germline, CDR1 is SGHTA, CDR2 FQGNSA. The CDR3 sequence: CDSSFYICSATDPGAYGYTF.

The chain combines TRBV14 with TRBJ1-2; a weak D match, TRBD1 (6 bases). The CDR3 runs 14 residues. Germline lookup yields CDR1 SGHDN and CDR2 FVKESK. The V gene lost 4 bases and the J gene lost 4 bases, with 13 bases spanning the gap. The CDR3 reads CASSPGQNLYGYTF. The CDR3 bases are TGTGCCAGCAGCCCGGGACAAAACCTCTATGGCTACACCTTC.

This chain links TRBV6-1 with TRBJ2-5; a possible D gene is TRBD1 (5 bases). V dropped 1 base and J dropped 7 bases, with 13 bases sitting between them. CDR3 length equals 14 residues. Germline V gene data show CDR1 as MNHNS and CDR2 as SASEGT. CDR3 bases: TGTGCCAGCAGTGAAGTCGCAGGGCCCACGACCCAGTACTTC. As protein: CASSEVAGPTTQYF.

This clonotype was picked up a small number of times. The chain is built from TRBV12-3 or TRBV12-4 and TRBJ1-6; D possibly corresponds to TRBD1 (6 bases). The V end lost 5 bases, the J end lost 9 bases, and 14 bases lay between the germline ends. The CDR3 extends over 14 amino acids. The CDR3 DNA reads TGTGCCAGCAGTGAAGATACAGGGCCTTCACCCCTCCACTTT. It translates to CASSEDTGPSPLHF.

CDR3 bases: TGTGCCAGCAGCCAGGACAGACAAGAGACCCAGTACTTC. It yields the protein CASSQDRQETQYF. V is TRBV6-1 and J is TRBJ2-5, with D maybe TRBD1 (6 bases). Germline assignment: CDR1 MNHNS and CDR2 SASEGT. Between the trimmed V and J ends, which lost 6 bases and 2 bases, there was a span of 10 bases. This CDR3 is 13 amino acids long.

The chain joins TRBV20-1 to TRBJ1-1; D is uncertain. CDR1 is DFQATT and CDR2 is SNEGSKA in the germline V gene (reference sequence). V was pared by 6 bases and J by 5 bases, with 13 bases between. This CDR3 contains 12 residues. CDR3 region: CSAPKQETEAFF. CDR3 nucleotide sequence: TGCAGTGCGCCAAAGCAGGAGACTGAAGCTTTCTTT.

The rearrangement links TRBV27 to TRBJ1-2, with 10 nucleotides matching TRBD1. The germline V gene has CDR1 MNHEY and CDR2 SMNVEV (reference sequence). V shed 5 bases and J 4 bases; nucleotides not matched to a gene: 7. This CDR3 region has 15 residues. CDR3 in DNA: TGTGCCAGCAGTGTTGGACAGGGGGGATCCTATGGCTACACCTTC. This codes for CASSVGQGGSYGYTF.